This TCR beta chain came from a study of shared clonotypes between healthy human individuals (dated by TCRdb to 2020 to 2021). General notes on the study: The cohort comprised a couple of women and three men aged 18 to 49 years. To estimate repertoire size and how much clonotypes are shared between individuals, the study performed deep sequencing of blood TCR repertoires from a handful of healthy adults. Libraries were prepared and TCR repertoires were sequenced by different laboratories using diverse techniques, in order to increase sequencing depth and limit assay-specific biases. Per donor, leukapheresis produced somewhere between about 0.85 and 8.9 billion PBMCs. Per donor, three plates each were used for CD4 naive and CD4 memory, two for CD8 naive, and one for CD8 memory.

To note about this clone: The target of this receptor is not known. Within one base of it there is no much larger clone, and no base qualities were kept.

The donors were healthy, HIV-negative adults who had no recently reported acute infections or vaccinations. Every donor was a Caucasian adult living in Nashville, Tennessee, USA. CD4+ T cells were enriched by magnetic negative selection; naive cells were then positively selected on CD45RA, and the negative fraction formed the memory subset. After blood collection by leukapheresis, PBMCs were isolated using Ficoll-Histopaque density gradient centrifugation and then cryopreserved in the vapor phase of liquid nitrogen. Purity and quantity of every magnetically sorted T cell population were checked by analytical flow cytometry. Each sorted fraction had its genomic DNA isolated and then quantified by UV absorbance on a Nanodrop 2000c. What the study reported, not specific to this receptor: Naive subsets generally had larger estimated clonotype richness than memory subsets. Rarefaction of sorted-subset datasets indicated incomplete sequencing despite the large sequencing depth. Sampling was restricted to blood, and TCR repertoires in tissue are likely to differ from TCR repertoires in blood. Sharing across a few donors was observed for approximately 4.6% of naive CD4, under 4% of naive CD8, 2% to 2.5% of memory CD4, and about 0.4% of memory CD8 clonotypes. Based on pairwise subsampling, the degree of clonotype sharing among donors was expected to be affected by sequencing depth. Compared with non-shared clonotypes, clonotypes shared by all four sorted-subset donors had higher generation probabilities. Because the study included a small number of donors, the genetic and exposure-history diversity represented was limited.

According to the germline V gene (reference sequence), CDR1 reads MNHEY and CDR2 reads SMNVEV. The CDR3 spans 21 residues, from the cysteine through the phenylalanine. Only the CDR3 DNA is retained, 63 bases long and in frame from the first base. V is cut back by 3 bases and J by 2 bases, with 22 bases in the junction unmatched. TCR CDR3 regions were amplified from genomic DNA by multiplex PCR using the deep immunoSEQ assay. For each cell subset, the extracted genomic DNA was distributed evenly across all wells of several immunoSEQ 96-well plates, and each plate served as one replicate. For sorted subsets, each replicate PCR was loaded with about 0.2 ug genomic DNA, equivalent to 25,000 to 35,000 T cell genomes. The purified libraries were quantified using a Qubit 3.0 fluorometer, sized with a Bioanalyzer 2100, and then quantified again using the KAPA Library Quantification kit. Every immunoSEQ 96-well plate was sequenced on a dedicated single-read 150-cycle Illumina NextSeq 550 flow cell. As for the authors' bioinformatics: Because the immunoSEQ output included only junctional sequences and no quality scores, the filtering could not be the same as the filtering used for full-length reads. To assign V/J genes and CDR3, sequences were annotated using PyIR, a Python wrapper for IgBLAST v1.9, with IMGT germline references. Reads were removed for weak V/J assignments (E-value above 1e-6), missing CDR3, stop codons, out-of-frame junctions, or ambiguous translated residues. V3J clonotypes were defined as sequences sharing the same inferred V gene, J gene, and CDR3 amino acid sequence. Percentage overlap between repertoires was computed as shared unique clonotypes divided by the size of the smaller repertoire. Richness of each repertoire was evaluated using RTK rarefaction, the Chao1 estimator, and Recon v2.1 estimates of unobserved clonotypes. Generation probabilities for all TCRbeta clonotypes obtained by the gDNA method from a handful of donors were computed using OLGA. TCRdb obtained this table from immuneACCESS and retained in-frame rearrangements with V and J assigned. These tables miss some clones; where compared with another copy, unresolved V genes account for less than half of the shortfall, and the remainder is unexplained. The DNA gave D and trimming, while V, J and clone size come from that table. For this sample there are around 2.5 million clones; more than 85% appear just once. The top ten constitute more than 0.35% of the sample.

This sequence originates from a man between 18 and 35 years old in good health. Some clones in this sample may be carry-over from other donors' samples. Input material: naive CD4+ T cells from PBMCs. The label giving this sample's cell subset or site can be read as: CD45RA+ positively selected. The chain couples TRBV27 to TRBJ2-3, with 8 bases matching TRBD2. In nucleotide form, the sequence is TGTGCCAGCAGTTTCCGGGGTCCCCTCCGTGTGGCGGGGGGAACCACAGATACGCAGTATTTT. It codes for CASSFRGPLRVAGGTTDTQYF.